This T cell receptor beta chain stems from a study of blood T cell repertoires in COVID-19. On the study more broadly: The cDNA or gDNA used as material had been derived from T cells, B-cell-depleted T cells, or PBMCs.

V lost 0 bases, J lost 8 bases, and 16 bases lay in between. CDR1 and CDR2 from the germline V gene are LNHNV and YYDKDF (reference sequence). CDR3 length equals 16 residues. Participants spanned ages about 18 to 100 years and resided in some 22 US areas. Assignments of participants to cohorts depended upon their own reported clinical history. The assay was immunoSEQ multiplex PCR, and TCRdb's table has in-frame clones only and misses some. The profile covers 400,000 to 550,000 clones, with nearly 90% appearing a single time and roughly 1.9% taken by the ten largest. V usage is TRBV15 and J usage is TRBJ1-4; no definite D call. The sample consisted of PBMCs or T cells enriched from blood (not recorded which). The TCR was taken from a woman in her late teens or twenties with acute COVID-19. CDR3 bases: TGTGCCACCAGCAGAGATGGTTCGGGAAGAGGGGAAAAACTGTTTTTT. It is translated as CATSRDGSGRGEKLFF.